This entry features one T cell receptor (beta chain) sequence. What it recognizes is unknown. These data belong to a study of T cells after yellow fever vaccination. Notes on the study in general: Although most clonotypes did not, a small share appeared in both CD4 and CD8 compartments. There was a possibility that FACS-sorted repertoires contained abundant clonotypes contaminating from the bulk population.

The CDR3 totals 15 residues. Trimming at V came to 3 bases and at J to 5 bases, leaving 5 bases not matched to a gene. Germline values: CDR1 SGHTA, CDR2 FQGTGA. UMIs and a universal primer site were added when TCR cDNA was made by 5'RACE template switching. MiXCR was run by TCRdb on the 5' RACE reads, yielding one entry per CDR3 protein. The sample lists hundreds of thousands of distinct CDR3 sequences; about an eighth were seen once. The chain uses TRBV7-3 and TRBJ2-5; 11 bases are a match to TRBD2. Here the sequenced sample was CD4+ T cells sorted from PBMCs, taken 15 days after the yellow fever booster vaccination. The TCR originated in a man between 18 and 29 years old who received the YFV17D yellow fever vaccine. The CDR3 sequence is CASSFTSGGPETQYF. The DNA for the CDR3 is TGTGCCAGCAGCTTCACTAGCGGGGGCCCTGAGACCCAGTACTTC. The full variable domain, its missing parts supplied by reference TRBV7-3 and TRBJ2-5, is GAGVSQTPSNKVTEKGKYVELRCDPISGHTALYWYRQSLGQGPEFLIYFQGTGAADDSGLPNDRFFAVRPEGSVSTLKIQRTERGDSAVYLCASSFTSGGPETQYFGPGTRLLVL.